A selection of T cell receptor beta chains follows, all from one sample in a study of blood T cells in healthy people across ages. TCRdb re-called the 5' RACE reads with MiXCR, one entry per CDR3 protein. The sample includes around 800,000 distinct CDR3 sequences, around a quarter of them seen just once. This sample was also put to use in a study of T cells of mothers and their children.

Material for sequencing was blood. Every receptor here comes from a boy younger than 18 in good health. CDR3s include the opening cysteine and the closing phenylalanine or tryptophan. D genes are given only for firm matches. Clone size is given for some rows only: seen once, a few or many times, or a class if the clone is expanded.

D: NA
J: TRBJ1-6
size: NA
V: TRBV6-5
DNA: TGTGCCAGCAGCAATCCGTATGGATCACCCCTCCACTTT
CDR3: CASSNPYGSPLHF

D: NA
J: TRBJ1-1
size: many
V: TRBV20-1
DNA: TGCAGTGCTATCCCGGGCTGGATGAACACTGAAGCTTTCTTT
CDR3: CSAIPGWMNTEAFF

D: NA
J: TRBJ1-6
size: few
V: TRBV11-1
DNA: TGTGCCAGCAGCTTAGACAGAGGAGGGTTACCCCTCCACTTT
CDR3: CASSLDRGGLPLHF

D: NA
J: TRBJ1-1
size: once
V: TRBV3-1
DNA: TGTGCCAGCAGCCAAGGCAGCCTCTCTGAAGCTTTCTTT
CDR3: CASSQGSLSEAFF

D: TRBD1
J: TRBJ1-4
size: few
V: TRBV2
DNA: TGTGCCAGCGGACAGGGGGCAGGAGGAGAAAAACTGTTTTTT
CDR3: CASGQGAGGEKLFF

D: NA
J: TRBJ1-1
size: few
V: TRBV29-1
DNA: TGCAGCGTACGTACAGGGAGCGCTTTCTTT
CDR3: CSVRTGSAFF

D: NA
J: TRBJ1-2
size: few
V: TRBV20-1
DNA: TGCAGTGCTAGAGACCCCGGGGCTCCCGGAGGCTACACCTTC
CDR3: CSARDPGAPGGYTF

D: NA
J: TRBJ2-4
size: NA
V: TRBV2
DNA: TGTGCCAGCAGTACCCAGGGCAGCAAAAACATTCAGTACTTC
CDR3: CASSTQGSKNIQYF

D: TRBD1
J: TRBJ2-7
size: NA
V: TRBV18
DNA: TGTGCCAGCTCAGAGGGACAGGGGGGAAAATACGAGCAGTACTTC
CDR3: CASSEGQGGKYEQYF

D: TRBD2
J: TRBJ2-1
size: NA
V: TRBV29-1
DNA: TGCAGCGTCGGGACTAGCGGGGACAAATCCGCGGTGGACCGGTACAATGAGCAGTTCTTC
CDR3: CSVGTSGDKSAVDRYNEQFF

D: NA
J: TRBJ2-5
size: NA
V: TRBV9
DNA: TGTGCCAGCAGCGTAGGGAACCACCAAGAGACCCAGTACTTC
CDR3: CASSVGNHQETQYF

D: NA
J: TRBJ2-7
size: NA
V: TRBV7-8
DNA: TGTGCCAGCAGCCTATGGGGGCTTTTAGAGCAGTACTTC
CDR3: CASSLWGLLEQYF

D: TRBD1
J: TRBJ2-1
size: few
V: TRBV29-1
DNA: TGCAGCTTCCGACAGGGCTTTTACAATGAGCAGTTCTTC
CDR3: CSFRQGFYNEQFF

D: TRBD1
J: TRBJ2-5
size: NA
V: TRBV29-1
DNA: TGCAGCGTTGTGGCAGGGGGCTGGTCAGAGACCCAGTACTTC
CDR3: CSVVAGGWSETQYF

D: NA
J: TRBJ2-1
size: few
V: TRBV5-1
DNA: TGCGCCAGCAGCTTGGCCTTAGCGGTGATTTACAATGAGCAGTTCTTC
CDR3: CASSLALAVIYNEQFF

D: TRBD1
J: TRBJ1-2
size: NA
V: TRBV6-5
DNA: TGTGCCAGCTACGGGACAGGGACAGGCTACACCTTC
CDR3: CASYGTGTGYTF

D: NA
J: TRBJ2-1
size: many
V: TRBV5-1
DNA: TGCGCCAGCAGCGGTGGAAGCTCCTACAATGAGCAGTTCTTC
CDR3: CASSGGSSYNEQFF

D: NA
J: TRBJ2-5
size: NA
V: TRBV12-3/TRBV12-4
DNA: TGTGCCAGCAGTTTTACTATCGCGAGAGGAGAGGCCCAGTACTTC
CDR3: CASSFTIARGEAQYF

D: NA
J: TRBJ1-3
size: few
V: TRBV20-1
DNA: TGCAGTGCTAGAGTGGGCGGGAGCTCTGGAAACACCATATATTTT
CDR3: CSARVGGSSGNTIYF

D: NA
J: TRBJ2-2
size: NA
V: TRBV7-3
DNA: TGTGCCAGCAGCTTAGGTGCGGGTGAAATCGCCGGGGAGCTGTTTTTT
CDR3: CASSLGAGEIAGELFF

D: TRBD1
J: TRBJ1-4
size: few
V: TRBV20-1
DNA: TGCAGTGCTAGAGTGACAGGGACTAATGAAAAACTGTTTTTT
CDR3: CSARVTGTNEKLFF

D: NA
J: TRBJ2-5
size: NA
V: TRBV12-3/TRBV12-4
DNA: TGTGCCAGCAGTTTGTTCCTAGCGAAAGAGACCCAGTACTTC
CDR3: CASSLFLAKETQYF

D: NA
J: TRBJ1-3
size: once
V: TRBV20-1
DNA: TGCAGTGCCGCAGCCAACTCTGGAAACACCATATATTTT
CDR3: CSAAANSGNTIYF

D: NA
J: TRBJ2-1
size: NA
V: TRBV15
DNA: TGTGCCACCAGCAGAGATCCCCATGACTATGAGCAGTTCTTC
CDR3: CATSRDPHDYEQFF

D: NA
J: TRBJ1-1
size: few
V: TRBV28
DNA: TGTGCCAGCAGTATACGCAGGTTGTTGTGGACTGAAGCTTTCTTT
CDR3: CASSIRRLLWTEAFF

D: NA
J: TRBJ2-4
size: NA
V: TRBV12-3/TRBV12-4
DNA: TGTGCCAGCAGTTTGGGACCAGCCGGAGCCAAAAACATTCAGTACTTC
CDR3: CASSLGPAGAKNIQYF

D: NA
J: TRBJ2-5
size: many
V: TRBV6-5
DNA: TGTGCCAGCAGTTACTCGAGGAGCCAAGAGACCCAGTACTTC
CDR3: CASSYSRSQETQYF

D: NA
J: TRBJ2-7
size: few
V: TRBV12-3/TRBV12-4
DNA: TGTGCAAGTTGTAGAGTCGGGACGGGCTACGAGCAGTACTTC
CDR3: CASCRVGTGYEQYF

D: TRBD2
J: TRBJ2-2
size: NA
V: TRBV7-3
DNA: TGTGCCAGCAGCTTGTTAGCGGGGGGCCTTGCCGGGGAGCTGTTTTTT
CDR3: CASSLLAGGLAGELFF

D: TRBD1
J: TRBJ2-7
size: NA
V: TRBV28
DNA: TGTGCCATCCTGGACAGGGCGGGCTCCTACGAGCAGTACTTC
CDR3: CAILDRAGSYEQYF

D: NA
J: TRBJ2-7
size: few
V: TRBV7-2
DNA: TGTGCCAGCAGCTCGGACTACTACGAGCAGTACTTC
CDR3: CASSSDYYEQYF

D: NA
J: TRBJ2-7
size: few
V: TRBV29-1
DNA: TGCAGCGGGGGCGGGATGCTAGGAGTCGAGCAGTACTTC
CDR3: CSGGGMLGVEQYF

D: NA
J: TRBJ2-5
size: NA
V: TRBV30
DNA: TGTGCCTGGAGGGGGGAAGAGACCCAGTACTTC
CDR3: CAWRGEETQYF

D: NA
J: TRBJ2-5
size: NA
V: TRBV3-1
DNA: TGTGCCAGCAGCCAAGACGAGCGGAGTGTTGCCCAGTACTTC
CDR3: CASSQDERSVAQYF

D: NA
J: TRBJ2-7
size: few
V: TRBV21-1
DNA: TGTGCCAGCAGCAAAGCGCGAGACAGGTCCCTATCCTACGAGCAGTACTTC
CDR3: CASSKARDRSLSYEQYF

D: TRBD2
J: TRBJ2-1
size: NA
V: TRBV20-1
DNA: TGCAGTGCTGGAGGACTAGCGGGGGTCTCCTACAATGAGCAGTCCTTC
CDR3: CSAGGLAGVSYNEQSF